The clone carrying this T cell receptor (beta chain) has ten or more counts. Antigen unknown. The final CDR3 position lacks the conserved phenylalanine or tryptophan, pointing to a likely read error. The sample originates from a study of neurological immune-mediated disorders. Germline assignment: CDR1 SEHNR and CDR2 FQNEAQ (reference sequence). The ends were cut back, 1 base at V and 0 bases at J, with 4 bases in the middle. The CDR3 extends over 14 amino acids. 2 million PBMCs stored at -80 C were the source of the unsorted libraries. Findings and caveats of the study: No CDR3 amino acid sequences recurred among expanded clones across subjects, suggesting private repertoires in all groups. A possible signature appeared as one related-CDR3 cluster, in which phylogenetic grouping placed the repertoires of 18 of 34 multiple sclerosis patients.

With 10-nucleotide random UMIs, 5'RACE was used to make the cDNA. MiXCR, run by TCRdb on the 5' RACE reads, gives a single entry per CDR3 protein. The table has approximately 86,000 distinct CDR3 sequences, approximately 2.4% seen once. Sequencing input: PBMCs. The chain carries TRBV7-9 and TRBJ2-4; D unresolved. The source of this sequence is a woman in her 30s with multiple sclerosis. CDR3 amino acids: CASSLGVAKNIQYC. The CDR3 DNA reads as TGTGCCAGCAGCTTAGGGGTAGCCAAAAACATTCAGTACTGC.